The 12 T cell receptor beta chains presented below share a single source sample, sequenced in a study of vaccination effects on CD4 cells after COVID-19. Sequencing was preceded by expansion of antigen-specific CD4+ T cells with viral peptide pools in the ViraFEST assay. Around day 10 of culture, CD4+ T cells were separated out. The antigens these receptors bind are not known. Sequenced by immunoSEQ multiplex PCR; TCRdb stores in-frame clones only, minus some. The repertoire consists of 50,000 to 65,000 clones, with 81% occurring once and the leading ten covering more than 2%. Material: CD4+ T cells from PBMCs cultured with HCoV-229E spike peptides, obtained before COVID-19 vaccination. The receptors derive from a human donor who received a COVID-19 vaccine.

This chain uses TRBV4-1 with TRBJ1-6; D is unclear. This CDR3 is 16 amino acids long. Germline V gives CDR1 MGHRA, CDR2 YSYEKL. V was cut by 1 base and J by 5 bases, with 12 bases left in between. The CDR3 region is CASSQGVGGNNSPLHF. CDR3 sequence (DNA): TGCGCCAGCAGCCAAGGGGTCGGAGGGAATAATTCACCCCTCCACTTT.

The sample holds a few counts of this clone. V gene TRBV19 combines with J gene TRBJ1-1, with D unclear. Germline V gene sequence: CDR1 LNHDA, CDR2 SQIVND (reference sequence). The V end lost 8 bases, the J end lost 1 base, and 2 bases lay between the germline ends. The CDR3 contains 10 residues. Written as DNA, the CDR3 is TGTGCCAGTCGGAACACTGAAGCTTTCTTT. Protein: CASRNTEAFF.

V is TRBV12-3 or TRBV12-4 and J is TRBJ2-1; D perhaps matches TRBD2 (6 bases). This CDR3 has 13 amino acids. V lost 3 bases and J 9 bases, leaving 12 bases between the germline ends. The CDR3 reads CASSFNEEGEQFF. Here the CDR3 DNA reads TGTGCCAGCAGTTTTAACGAGGAGGGTGAGCAGTTCTTC.

The chain combines TRBV2 with TRBJ2-7; D possibly uses TRBD1 or TRBD2 (5 bases each). Looked up from germline, CDR1 is SNHLY and CDR2 is FYNNEI. The CDR3 length is 13 residues. Trimming removed 7 bases from V and 6 bases from J, with 16 bases in between. Here the CDR3 reads CASTTRRGAEQYV. As DNA, the CDR3 is TGTGCCAGCACGACCCGCCGAGGGGCCGAGCAGTACGTC.

On this clone: Other DNA sequences in this specimen translate into the identical CDR3. The chain combines TRBV2 with TRBJ1-5, with D maybe TRBD1 (5 bases). This CDR3 comprises 14 residues. The germline gives CDR1 SNHLY, CDR2 FYNNEI. V lost 4 bases to trimming and J lost 9 bases, with 16 bases between them. CDR3 DNA: TGTGCCAGCAGTGGGTTGCAGGGAGGAAGGCCCCAGCATTTT. Translated, it gives CASSGLQGGRPQHF.

The chain links TRBV27 to TRBJ1-2, with D unresolved. The CDR3 covers 14 residues. The germline V gene has CDR1 MNHEY and CDR2 SMNVEV (reference sequence). V was clipped by 3 bases and J by 2 bases, with 10 bases between them. The CDR3 loop reads CASSLNPGNYGYTF. In nucleotides, the CDR3 is TGTGCCAGCAGTTTGAACCCGGGAAACTATGGCTACACCTTC.

The chain has TRBV4-1 and TRBJ1-3; D might be TRBD1 (6 bases). This CDR3 has 17 residues. Looked up from germline, CDR1 is MGHRA and CDR2 is YSYEKL. With 6 bases removed from V and 0 bases from J, the gap between germline ends came to 18 bases. The CDR3, as DNA: TGCGCCAGCAGTCCTATCGTGACAGGAAACTCTGGAAACACCATATATTTT. The encoded protein is CASSPIVTGNSGNTIYF.

The chain has TRBV4-3 and TRBJ2-3, with D unresolved. V gave up 3 bases and J gave up 3 bases, with 4 bases separating them. Germline V gives CDR1 LGHNA, CDR2 YSLEER. The CDR3 contains 12 residues. CDR3 DNA sequence: TGCGCCAGCAGCCAGGAAACAGATACGCAGTATTTT. This gives the protein CASSQETDTQYF.

This chain links TRBV10-2 with TRBJ2-1, with TRBD1 as a possible D gene (7 bases). The CDR3 consists of 13 residues. From germline, CDR1 is WSHSY and CDR2 SAAADI. V was pared by 7 bases and J by 10 bases, with 17 bases between. In DNA, the CDR3 is TGCGCCAGCATGGCAGGGGGGCCCCAAGAGCAGTTCTTC. Its protein is CASMAGGPQEQFF.

This rearrangement joins TRBV9 to TRBJ2-2; possible D gene TRBD2, 5 bases. The CDR3 has 16 residues. The germline CDR1 and CDR2 sequences are SGDLS and YYNGEE. The germline V and J ends were trimmed by 0 bases and 0 bases, with 9 bases remaining between them. The CDR3 nucleotides read TGTGCCAGCAGCGTAGGGCTAGCTACGAACACCGGGGAGCTGTTTTTT. The encoded protein is CASSVGLATNTGELFF.

The chain links TRBV6-5 to TRBJ1-5, with 8 bases fitting TRBD1. The J segment lost 9 bases and the V segment lost 4 bases, leaving 8 bases of the junction unmatched. The germline V gene encodes CDR1 MNHEY and CDR2 SVGAGI. The length of the CDR3 is 14 residues. Here the CDR3 DNA reads TGTGCCAGCAGTTTCAACAGGGGGGCTTGGCCCCAGCATTTT. This translates into CASSFNRGAWPQHF.

The chain carries TRBV6-1 and TRBJ1-1, with TRBD1 identical over 8 bases. Germline V gene lookup returns CDR1 MNHNS and CDR2 SASEGT. Losses at the gene ends were 4 bases for V and 1 base for J; bases not matched to a gene: 14. The CDR3 loop spans 18 amino acids. The CDR3 is CASSVRIHTGGGNTEAFF. The CDR3 DNA reads as TGTGCCAGCAGTGTTAGAATACACACAGGGGGTGGGAACACTGAAGCTTTCTTT.